The source of this TCR beta chain is a study of Graves' ophthalmopathy and Graves' hyperthyroidism. Study summary: Investigators collected peripheral blood at initial diagnosis, before any treatment was given.

RNA transcripts provided the template for amplifying TCR beta CDR3 regions. In the first round, RT-PCR was carried out with HTBI primers, and a multiplex PCR formed the second round. TCRdb re-called the multiplex PCR reads through MiXCR, storing one row per CDR3 protein. The sample consists of some 370,000 distinct CDR3 sequences, about 17% of them appearing once. Each hyperthyroidism patient was newly diagnosed, with under 2 months' duration, and aged 18 to 65. If patients had other autoimmune diseases, uncontrolled infections, pregnancy or lactation, they were excluded. Clinical symptoms, serum thyroxine, TRAb, thyroid ultrasound and orbital computed tomography formed the basis of diagnosis. This CDR3 region has 14 residues. Trimming removed 5 bases from V and 8 bases from J; junction bases left unmatched: 8. Germline CDR1 reads MDHEN; CDR2 reads SYDVKM. This clonotype was observed many times.

This TCR was recovered from an adult woman with stable Graves' hyperthyroidism. Sequencing was performed on peripheral blood. The chain uses TRBV28 and TRBJ1-2; 10 bases are a match to TRBD1. The CDR3 nucleotides read TGTGCCAGCAGTGAAACCGGGACAGGGGACGGCTACACCTTC. It yields the protein CASSETGTGDGYTF.